This T cell receptor (beta chain) was recovered during a study of T cell changes during pregnancy in multiple sclerosis (dated by TCRdb to about 2019). A note on the overall study: The study looked at changes in the T cell repertoire across pregnancy in women with multiple sclerosis.

As concerns this clone: It lacks a known antigen. It has no much larger one-base neighbor in the sample; base qualities were not kept.

Receptor amplification or capture employed the immunoSEQ multiplex PCR assay. The immuneACCESS repertoire file appears here via TCRdb, limited to in-frame rearrangements. These files lack a portion of the clones; in checked studies, under half of the deficit traces to unresolved V genes, and the cause of the others is not known. The sample contains just under 60,000 clones, 85% to 95% of them found a single time. The ten largest clones capture about 0.93% of the sample. Germline trimming amounts to 0 bases on V and 2 bases on J, with 6 as the count of junction bases outside the gene matches. There are 16 amino acids in the CDR3, from cysteine to phenylalanine inclusive. Only the CDR3 portion is preserved as DNA: 48 bases, with reading frame beginning at the first base. CDR1 and CDR2 (SGDLS, YYNGEE) derive from the germline V gene.

Sequenced here: peripheral blood, sampled in the first trimester of pregnancy. This clonotype originated in a female donor with multiple sclerosis, enrolled in a pregnancy study. The chain employs TRBV9 and TRBJ2-3; 7 bases in the middle match TRBD2. The nucleotide sequence is TGTGCCAGCAGCGTAGAAGCGGGGCCCCCCACAGATACGCAGTATTTT. Its protein product is CASSVEAGPPTDTQYF.